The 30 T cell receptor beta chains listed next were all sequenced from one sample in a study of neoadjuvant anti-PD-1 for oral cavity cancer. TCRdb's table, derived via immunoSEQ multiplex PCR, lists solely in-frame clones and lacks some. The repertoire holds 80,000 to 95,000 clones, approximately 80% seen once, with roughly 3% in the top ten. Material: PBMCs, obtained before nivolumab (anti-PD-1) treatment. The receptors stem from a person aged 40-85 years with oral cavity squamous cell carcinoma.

The CDR3 protein is CASSYGETQYF. As DNA, the CDR3 is TGTGCCAGCAGTTACGGAGAGACCCAGTACTTC. The chain couples TRBV7-2 to TRBJ2-5; D is undetermined. Looked up from germline, CDR1 is SGHTA and CDR2 is FQGNSA. V gave up 6 bases and J gave up 4 bases, with 6 bases separating them. The CDR3 is made up of 11 amino acids.

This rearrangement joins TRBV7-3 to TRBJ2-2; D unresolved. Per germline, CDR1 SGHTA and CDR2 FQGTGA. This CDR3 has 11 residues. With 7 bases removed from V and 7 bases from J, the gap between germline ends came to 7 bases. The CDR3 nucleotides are TGTGCCAGCACCGACGGCGGGGAGCTGTTTTTT. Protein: CASTDGGELFF. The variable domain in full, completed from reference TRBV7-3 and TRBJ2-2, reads GAGVSQTPSNKVTEKGKYVELRCDPISGHTALYWYRQSLGQGPEFLIYFQGTGAADDSGLPNDRFFAVRPEGSVSTLKIQRTERGDSAVYLCASTDGGELFFGEGSRLTVL.

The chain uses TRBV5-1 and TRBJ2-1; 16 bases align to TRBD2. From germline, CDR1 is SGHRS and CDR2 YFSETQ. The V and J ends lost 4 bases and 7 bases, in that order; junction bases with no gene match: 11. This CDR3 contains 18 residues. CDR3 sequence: CASSRGLAGGPGGNEQFF. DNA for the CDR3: TGCGCCAGCAGCAGGGGACTAGCGGGAGGGCCAGGGGGTAATGAGCAGTTCTTC.

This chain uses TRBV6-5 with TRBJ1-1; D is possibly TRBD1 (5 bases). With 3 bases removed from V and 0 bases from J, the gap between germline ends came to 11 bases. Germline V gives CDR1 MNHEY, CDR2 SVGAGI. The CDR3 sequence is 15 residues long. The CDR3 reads CASSYRGVLNTEAFF. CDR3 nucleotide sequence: TGTGCCAGCAGTTATCGGGGGGTCCTGAACACTGAAGCTTTCTTT.

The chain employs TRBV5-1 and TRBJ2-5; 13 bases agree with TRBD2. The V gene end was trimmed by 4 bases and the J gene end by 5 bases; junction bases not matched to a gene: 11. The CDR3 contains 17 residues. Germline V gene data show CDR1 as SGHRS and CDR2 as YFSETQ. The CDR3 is CASSTFGLAGVDETQYF. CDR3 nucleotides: TGCGCCAGCAGCACCTTCGGACTAGCGGGAGTGGACGAGACCCAGTACTTC.

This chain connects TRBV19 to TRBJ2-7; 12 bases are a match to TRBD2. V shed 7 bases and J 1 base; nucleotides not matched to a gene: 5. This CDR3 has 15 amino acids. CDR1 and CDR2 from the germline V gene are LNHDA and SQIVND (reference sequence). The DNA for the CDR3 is TGTGCCAGTACCCCAACTAGCGGGAGGTCCTACGAGCAGTACTTC. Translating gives CASTPTSGRSYEQYF.

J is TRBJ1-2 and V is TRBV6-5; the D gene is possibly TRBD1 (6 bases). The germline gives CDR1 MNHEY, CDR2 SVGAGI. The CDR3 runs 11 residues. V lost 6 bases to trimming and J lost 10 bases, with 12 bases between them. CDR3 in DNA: TGTGCCAGCAGGGTAAGACAGGACTACACCTTC. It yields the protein CASRVRQDYTF.

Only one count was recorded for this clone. CDR3 in DNA: TGTGCCAGCAGCTTAGATGGGGGCTACGAGCAGTACTTC. Amino acids: CASSLDGGYEQYF. The chain is built from TRBV11-3 and TRBJ2-7; D is tentatively TRBD1 or TRBD2 (5 bases each). The germline CDR1 and CDR2 sequences are SGHNT and YENEEA. Trimming took off 0 bases at V and 3 bases at J, with 6 bases between the two ends. CDR3 length equals 13 residues.

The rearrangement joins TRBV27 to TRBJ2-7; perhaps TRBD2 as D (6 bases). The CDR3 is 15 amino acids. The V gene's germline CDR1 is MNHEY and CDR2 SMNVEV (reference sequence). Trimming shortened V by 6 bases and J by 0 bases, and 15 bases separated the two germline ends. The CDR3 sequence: CASRSTSTISYEQYF. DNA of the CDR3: TGTGCCAGCAGATCGACTAGTACCATCTCCTACGAGCAGTACTTC.

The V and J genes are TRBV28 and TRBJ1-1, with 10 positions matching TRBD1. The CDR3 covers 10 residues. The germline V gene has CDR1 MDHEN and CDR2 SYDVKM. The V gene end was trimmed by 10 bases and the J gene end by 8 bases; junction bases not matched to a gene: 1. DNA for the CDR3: TGTGCCACGGACAGGGGGGAAGCTTTCTTT. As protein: CATDRGEAFF.

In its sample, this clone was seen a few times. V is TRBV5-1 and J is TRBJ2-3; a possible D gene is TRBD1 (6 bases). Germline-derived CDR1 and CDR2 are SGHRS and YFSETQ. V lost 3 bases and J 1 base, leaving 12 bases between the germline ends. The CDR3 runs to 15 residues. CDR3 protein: CASSWTEGGTDTQYF. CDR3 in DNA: TGCGCCAGCAGCTGGACAGAGGGAGGCACAGATACGCAGTATTTT.

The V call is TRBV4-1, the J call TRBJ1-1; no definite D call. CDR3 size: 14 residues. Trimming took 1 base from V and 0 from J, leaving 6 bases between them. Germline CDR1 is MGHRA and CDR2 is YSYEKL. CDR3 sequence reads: CASSQASVNTEAFF. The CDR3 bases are TGCGCCAGCAGCCAAGCCTCGGTGAACACTGAAGCTTTCTTT.

As DNA, the CDR3 is TGTGCCAGCAGCCAAGATGGGCAGGGGTTCTCAAACATTCAGTACTTC. Protein sequence: CASSQDGQGFSNIQYF. V is TRBV4-2 and J is TRBJ2-4; possibly TRBD1 for D (6 bases). The V and J ends lost 0 bases and 6 bases respectively, with 15 bases between them. The CDR3 totals 16 residues. Germline assignment: CDR1 LGHNA and CDR2 YNFKEQ.

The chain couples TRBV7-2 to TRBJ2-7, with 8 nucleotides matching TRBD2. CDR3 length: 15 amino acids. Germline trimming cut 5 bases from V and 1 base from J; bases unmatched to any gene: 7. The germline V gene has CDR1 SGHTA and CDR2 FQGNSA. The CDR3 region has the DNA TGTGCCAGCAGCCCCACTAGCGGCCTATCCTACGAGCAGTACTTC. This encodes CASSPTSGLSYEQYF.

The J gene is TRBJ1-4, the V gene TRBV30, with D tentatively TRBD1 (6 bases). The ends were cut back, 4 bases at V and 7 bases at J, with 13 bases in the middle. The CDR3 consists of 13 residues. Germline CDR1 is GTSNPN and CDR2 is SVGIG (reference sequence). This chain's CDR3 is CAWTGQQFEKLFF. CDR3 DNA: TGTGCCTGGACCGGACAGCAGTTTGAAAAACTGTTTTTT. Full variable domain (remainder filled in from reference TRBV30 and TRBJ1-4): SQTIHQWPATLVQPVGSPLSLECTVEGTSNPNLYWYRQAAGRGLQLLFYSVGIGQISSEVPQNLSASRPQDRQFILSSKKLLLSDSGFYLCAWTGQQFEKLFFGSGTQLSVL.

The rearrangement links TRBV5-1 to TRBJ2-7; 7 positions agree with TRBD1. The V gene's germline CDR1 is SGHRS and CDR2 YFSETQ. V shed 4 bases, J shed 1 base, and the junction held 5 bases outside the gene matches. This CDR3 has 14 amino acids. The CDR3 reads CASSRQGPSYEQYF. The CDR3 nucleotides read TGCGCCAGCAGCCGACAGGGCCCTTCCTACGAGCAGTACTTC.

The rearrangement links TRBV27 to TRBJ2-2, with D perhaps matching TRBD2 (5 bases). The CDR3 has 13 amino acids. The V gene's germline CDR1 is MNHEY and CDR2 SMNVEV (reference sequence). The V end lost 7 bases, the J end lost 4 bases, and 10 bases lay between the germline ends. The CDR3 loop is CASTLGSTGELFF. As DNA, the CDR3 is TGTGCCAGCACCCTAGGGAGCACCGGGGAGCTGTTTTTT.

The chain's CDR3 is CASSSFGPSDTQYF. CDR3 bases: TGCGCCAGCAGCTCCTTTGGGCCCTCAGATACGCAGTATTTT. The V call is TRBV5-1, the J call TRBJ2-3; no clear D. CDR3 length equals 14 residues. Trimming removed 3 bases at V and 4 bases at J, with 12 bases between. Germline assignment: CDR1 SGHRS and CDR2 YFSETQ.

The CDR3 nucleotides read TGCAGCGTTGAAGGGGGGACAAATACCGGCGAGCAGTACTTC. Its protein product is CSVEGGTNTGEQYF. The V gene is TRBV29-1, the J gene TRBJ2-7; a weak D match, TRBD1 (6 bases). The V gene lost 1 base and the J gene lost 6 bases, with 16 bases spanning the gap. The CDR3 is 14 amino acids. CDR1 and CDR2 from the germline V gene are SQVTM and ANQGSEA.

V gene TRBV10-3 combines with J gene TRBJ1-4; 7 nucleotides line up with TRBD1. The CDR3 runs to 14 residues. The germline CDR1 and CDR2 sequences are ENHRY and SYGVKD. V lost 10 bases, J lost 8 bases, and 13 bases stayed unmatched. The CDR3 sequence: CATSAGTDYEKLFF. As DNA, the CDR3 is TGTGCCACCTCGGCCGGGACAGACTACGAAAAACTGTTTTTT.

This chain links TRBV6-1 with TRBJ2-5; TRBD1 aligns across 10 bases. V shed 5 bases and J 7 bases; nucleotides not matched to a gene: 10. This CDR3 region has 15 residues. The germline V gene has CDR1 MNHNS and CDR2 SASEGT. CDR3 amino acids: CASSLQTGGASTQYF. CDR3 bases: TGTGCCAGCAGTCTCCAGACAGGGGGCGCATCGACCCAGTACTTC.

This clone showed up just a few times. The CDR3 region has the DNA TGCGCCAGCAGCCAAGCCAGGGAGCAGTACTTC. Amino acid sequence: CASSQAREQYF. The V and J genes are TRBV4-1 and TRBJ2-7; D is uncertain. The V gene lost 1 base and the J gene lost 7 bases, with 5 bases spanning the gap. The CDR3 loop spans 11 amino acids. Looked up from germline, CDR1 is MGHRA and CDR2 is YSYEKL.

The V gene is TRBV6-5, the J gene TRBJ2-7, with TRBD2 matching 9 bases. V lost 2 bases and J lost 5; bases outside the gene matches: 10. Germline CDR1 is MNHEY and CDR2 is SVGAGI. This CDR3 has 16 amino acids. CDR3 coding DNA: TGTGCCAGCAGTTACGGTCCCCCCGGACTAGCGCACGAGCAGTACTTC. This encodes CASSYGPPGLAHEQYF.

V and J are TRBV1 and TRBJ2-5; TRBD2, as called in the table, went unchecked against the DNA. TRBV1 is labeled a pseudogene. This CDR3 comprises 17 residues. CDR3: CTSSPAEGGLVGETQYF. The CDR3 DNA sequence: TGCACCAGCAGCCCGGCGGAGGGTGGTCTAGTGGGAGAGACCCAGTACTTC.

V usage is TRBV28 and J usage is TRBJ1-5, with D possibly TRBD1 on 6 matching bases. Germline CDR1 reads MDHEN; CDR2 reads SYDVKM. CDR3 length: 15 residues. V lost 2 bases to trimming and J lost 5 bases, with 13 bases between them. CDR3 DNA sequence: TGTGCCAGCAGTTTAGCCAGGGGCGGCGATCAGCCCCAGCATTTT. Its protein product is CASSLARGGDQPQHF.

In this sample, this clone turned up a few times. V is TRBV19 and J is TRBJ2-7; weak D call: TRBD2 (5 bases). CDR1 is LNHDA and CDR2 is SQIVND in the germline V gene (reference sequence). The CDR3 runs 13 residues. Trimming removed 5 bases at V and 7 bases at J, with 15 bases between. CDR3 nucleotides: TGTGCCAGTAGTTCAGTATATGGGGAGGAGCAGTACTTC. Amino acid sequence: CASSSVYGEEQYF.

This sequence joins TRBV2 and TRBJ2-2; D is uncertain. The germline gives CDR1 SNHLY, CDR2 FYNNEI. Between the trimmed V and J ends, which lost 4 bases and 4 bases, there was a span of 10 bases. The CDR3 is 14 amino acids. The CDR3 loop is CASSVLGSTGELFF. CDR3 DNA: TGTGCCAGCAGTGTTTTAGGGTCCACCGGGGAGCTGTTTTTT.

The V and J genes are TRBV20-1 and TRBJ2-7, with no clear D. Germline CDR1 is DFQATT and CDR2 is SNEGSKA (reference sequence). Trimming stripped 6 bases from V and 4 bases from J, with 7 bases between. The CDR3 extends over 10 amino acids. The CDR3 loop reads CSASSYEQYF. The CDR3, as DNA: TGCAGTGCCTCGTCGTACGAGCAGTACTTC.

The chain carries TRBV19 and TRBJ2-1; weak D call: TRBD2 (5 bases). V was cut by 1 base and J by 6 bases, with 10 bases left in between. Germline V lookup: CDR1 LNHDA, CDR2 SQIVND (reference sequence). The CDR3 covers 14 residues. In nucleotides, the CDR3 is TGTGCCAGTAGTATAGGGGGAGCGATCAATGAGCAGTTCTTC. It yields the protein CASSIGGAINEQFF.

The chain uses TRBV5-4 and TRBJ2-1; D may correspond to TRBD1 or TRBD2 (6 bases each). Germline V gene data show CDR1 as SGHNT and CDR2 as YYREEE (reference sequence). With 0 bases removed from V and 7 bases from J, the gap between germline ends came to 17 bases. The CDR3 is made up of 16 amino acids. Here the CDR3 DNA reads TGTGCCAGCAGCTTGGCCCTGGGGGGCTACGGGAATGAGCAGTTCTTC. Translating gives CASSLALGGYGNEQFF.